A selection of T cell receptor beta chains follows, all from one sample in a study of lung T cells in sarcoidosis with Löfgren's syndrome. TCRdb re-called the reads with MiXCR, one entry per CDR3 protein. The sample records 60,000 to 70,000 distinct CDR3 sequences, 21% being singletons. Sequenced sample: CD4+ T cells from PBMCs. These receptors originate from a human donor with sarcoidosis (Löfgren's syndrome or another form), or a control subject (not recorded which). CDR3s include the opening cysteine and the closing phenylalanine or tryptophan. The D gene is left open where the match is weak. Size is stated for part of the rows, as once, few or many counts, or as a class when the clone is expanded.

CDR3 length | D gene | J gene | V gene | clone size | CDR3 protein | CDR3 DNA
15 | TRBD1 | TRBJ2-1 | TRBV20-1 | - | CSAPPRQGASGEQFF | TGCAGTGCCCCCCCCAGACAGGGGGCGTCCGGCGAGCAGTTCTTC
13 | - | TRBJ2-3 | TRBV6-6 | many | CASSYEEAGTQYF | TGTGCCAGCAGTTACGAGGAAGCGGGTACGCAGTATTTT
16 | - | TRBJ2-3 | TRBV7-6 | - | CAGSPKRGGSTNTQYF | TGTGCCGGCAGCCCCAAAAGAGGGGGAAGCACAAATACGCAGTATTTT
15 | TRBD1 | TRBJ1-5 | TRBV28 | many | CASSLAGQGGNPQHF | TGTGCCAGCAGTTTGGCGGGACAGGGGGGCAACCCCCAGCATTTT
14 | - | TRBJ1-5 | TRBV6-1 | - | CASRGRESNQPQHF | TGTGCCAGCAGGGGAAGGGAGAGCAATCAGCCCCAGCATTTT
12 | - | TRBJ2-4 | TRBV12-3/TRBV12-4 | few | CASSSMPQGQYF | TGTGCCAGCAGTTCCATGCCCCAGGGTCAGTACTTC
17 | TRBD2 | TRBJ2-2 | TRBV7-2 | few | CASSPTRSSGNTGELFF | TGTGCCAGCAGCCCCACCCGCTCAAGCGGGAACACCGGGGAGTTGTTTTTT
17 | TRBD2 | TRBJ2-3 | TRBV11-2 | - | CASSFPASGGAADTQYF | TGTGCCAGCAGCTTCCCGGCTAGCGGGGGGGCTGCGGATACGCAGTATTTT
15 | TRBD2 | TRBJ2-1 | TRBV18 | few | CASSPALAGGSEQFF | TGTGCCAGCTCACCAGCACTAGCGGGAGGATCCGAGCAGTTCTTC
15 | - | TRBJ1-1 | TRBV6-1 | - | CASSGRQVTNTEAFF | TGTGCCAGCAGTGGACGGCAGGTCACGAACACTGAAGCTTTCTTT
14 | - | TRBJ2-3 | TRBV5-4 | - | CASSVGQSTDTQYF | TGTGCCAGCAGCGTCGGACAAAGCACAGATACGCAGTATTTT
14 | - | TRBJ2-4 | TRBV3-1 | - | CASSQDLDRNIQYF | TGTGCCAGCAGCCAAGATCTTGACAGAAACATTCAGTACTTC
15 | TRBD2 | TRBJ2-1 | TRBV19 | few | CASSRGTSAHNEQFF | TGTGCCAGTAGTCGTGGGACTAGCGCACACAATGAGCAGTTCTTC
16 | - | TRBJ2-6 | TRBV5-1 | few | CASSLVEGTGANVLTF | TGCGCCAGCAGCTTGGTGGAGGGCACTGGGGCCAACGTCCTGACTTTC
13 | TRBD1 | TRBJ2-1 | TRBV5-1 | - | CASSSDRGNEQFF | TGCGCCAGCAGCTCAGACAGGGGAAATGAGCAGTTCTTC
14 | - | TRBJ1-1 | TRBV18 | - | CASSLTGRNTESFF | TGTGCTAGCTCACTTACAGGGCGGAACACTGAATCTTTCTTT
13 | - | TRBJ1-1 | TRBV12-3/TRBV12-4 | few | CASSPRASTEAFF | TGTGCCAGCAGTCCCAGGGCGAGCACTGAAGCTTTCTTT
17 | - | TRBJ1-2 | TRBV27 | many | CASSSLFPGPQGNGYTF | TGTGCCAGCAGCAGCCTCTTCCCGGGACCCCAGGGAAATGGCTACACCTTC